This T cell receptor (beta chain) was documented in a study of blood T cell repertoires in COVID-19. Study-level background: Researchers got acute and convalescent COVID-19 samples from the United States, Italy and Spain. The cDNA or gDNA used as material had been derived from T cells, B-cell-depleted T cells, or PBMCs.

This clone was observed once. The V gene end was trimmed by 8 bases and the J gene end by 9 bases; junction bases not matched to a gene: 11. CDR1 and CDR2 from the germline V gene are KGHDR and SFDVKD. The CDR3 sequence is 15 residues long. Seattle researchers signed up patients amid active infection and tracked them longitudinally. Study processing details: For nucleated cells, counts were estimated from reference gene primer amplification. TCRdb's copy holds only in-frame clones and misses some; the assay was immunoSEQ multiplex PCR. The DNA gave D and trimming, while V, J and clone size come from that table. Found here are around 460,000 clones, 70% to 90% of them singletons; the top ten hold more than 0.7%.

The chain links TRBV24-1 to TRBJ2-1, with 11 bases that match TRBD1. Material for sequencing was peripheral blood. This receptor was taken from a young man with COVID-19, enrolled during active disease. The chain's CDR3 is CATKGDRGGSGEQFF. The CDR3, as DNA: TGTGCCACCAAAGGGGACAGGGGGGGTTCTGGTGAGCAGTTCTTC.